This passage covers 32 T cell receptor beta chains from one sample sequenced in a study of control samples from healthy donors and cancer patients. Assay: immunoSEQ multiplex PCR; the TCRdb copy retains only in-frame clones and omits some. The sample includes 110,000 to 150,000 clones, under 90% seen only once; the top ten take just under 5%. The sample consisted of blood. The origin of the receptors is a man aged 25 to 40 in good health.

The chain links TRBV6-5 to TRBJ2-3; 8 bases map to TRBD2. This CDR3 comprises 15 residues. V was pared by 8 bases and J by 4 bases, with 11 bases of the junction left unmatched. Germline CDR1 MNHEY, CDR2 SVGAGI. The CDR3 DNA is TGTGCCAGCCGGGAGGCGGGGGGCGACTCAGATACGCAGTATTTT. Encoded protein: CASREAGGDSDTQYF.

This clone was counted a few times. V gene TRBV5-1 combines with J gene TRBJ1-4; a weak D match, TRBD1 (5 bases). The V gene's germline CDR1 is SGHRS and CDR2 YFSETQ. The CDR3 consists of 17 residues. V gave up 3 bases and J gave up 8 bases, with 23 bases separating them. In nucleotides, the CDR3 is TGCGCCAGCAGCTCAGGATTCAACAGGCAGACGGACGAAAAACTGTTTTTT. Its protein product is CASSSGFNRQTDEKLFF. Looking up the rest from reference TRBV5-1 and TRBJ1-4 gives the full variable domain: KAGVTQTPRYLIKTRGQQVTLSCSPISGHRSVSWYQQTPGQGLQFLFEYFSETQRNKGNFPGRFSGRQFSNSRSEMNVSTLELGDSALYLCASSSGFNRQTDEKLFFGSGTQLSVL.

CDR3 protein: CASSIISTGELFF. The CDR3 DNA reads as TGTGCCAGTAGTATAATTAGCACCGGGGAGCTGTTTTTT. The chain has TRBV19 and TRBJ2-2, with unresolved D. Looked up from germline, CDR1 is LNHDA and CDR2 is SQIVND (reference sequence). The CDR3 has 13 amino acids. Trimming left V 2 bases short and J 4 bases short, with 5 bases between.

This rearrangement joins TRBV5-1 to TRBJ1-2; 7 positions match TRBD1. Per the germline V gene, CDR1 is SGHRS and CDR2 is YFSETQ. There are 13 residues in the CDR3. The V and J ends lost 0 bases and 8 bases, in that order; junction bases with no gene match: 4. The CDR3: CASSLGQGSGYTF. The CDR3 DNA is TGCGCCAGCAGCTTGGGACAGGGAAGCGGCTACACCTTC.

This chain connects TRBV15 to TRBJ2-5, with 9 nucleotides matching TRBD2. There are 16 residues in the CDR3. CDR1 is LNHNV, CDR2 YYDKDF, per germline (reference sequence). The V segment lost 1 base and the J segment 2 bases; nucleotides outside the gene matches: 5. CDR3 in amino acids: CATSRVRGGWQETQYF. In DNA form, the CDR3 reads TGTGCCACCAGCAGAGTGCGGGGGGGTTGGCAAGAGACCCAGTACTTC. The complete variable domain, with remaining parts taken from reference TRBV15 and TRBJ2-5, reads DAMVIQNPRYQVTQFGKPVTLSCSQTLNHNVMYWYQQKSSQAPKLLFHYYDKDFNNEADTPDNFQSRRPNTSFCFLDIRSPGLGDTAMYLCATSRVRGGWQETQYFGPGTRLLVL.

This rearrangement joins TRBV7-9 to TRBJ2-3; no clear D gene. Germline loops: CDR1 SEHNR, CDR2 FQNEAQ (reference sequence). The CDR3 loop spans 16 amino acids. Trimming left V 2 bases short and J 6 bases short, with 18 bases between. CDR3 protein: CASSLRGANFADTQYF. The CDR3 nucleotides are TGTGCCAGCAGCTTAAGAGGCGCCAACTTTGCGGATACGCAGTATTTT.

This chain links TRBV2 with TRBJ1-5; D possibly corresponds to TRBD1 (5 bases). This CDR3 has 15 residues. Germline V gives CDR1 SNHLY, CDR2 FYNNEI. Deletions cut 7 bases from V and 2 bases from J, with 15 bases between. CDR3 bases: TGTGCCAGCAACTGGCGGGGGGTTGGCAATCAGCCCCAGCATTTT. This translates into CASNWRGVGNQPQHF. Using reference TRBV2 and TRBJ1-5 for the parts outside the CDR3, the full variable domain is EPEVTQTPSHQVTQMGQEVILRCVPISNHLYFYWYRQILGQKVEFLVSFYNNEISEKSEIFDDQFSVERPDGSNFTLKIRSTKLEDSAMYFCASNWRGVGNQPQHFGDGTRLSIL.

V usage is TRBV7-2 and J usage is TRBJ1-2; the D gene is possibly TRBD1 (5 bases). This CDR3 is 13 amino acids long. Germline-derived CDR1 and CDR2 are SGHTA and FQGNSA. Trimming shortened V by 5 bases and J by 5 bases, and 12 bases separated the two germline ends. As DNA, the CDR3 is TGTGCCAGCAGCCGCGACAGCCCTTATGGCTACACCTTC. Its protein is CASSRDSPYGYTF.

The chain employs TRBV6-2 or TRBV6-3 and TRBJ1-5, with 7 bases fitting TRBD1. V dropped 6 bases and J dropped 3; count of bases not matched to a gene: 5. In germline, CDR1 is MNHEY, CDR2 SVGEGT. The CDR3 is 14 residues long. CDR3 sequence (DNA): TGTGCCAGCAGCCCAGACAGGGTCAATCAGCCCCAGCATTTT. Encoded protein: CASSPDRVNQPQHF.

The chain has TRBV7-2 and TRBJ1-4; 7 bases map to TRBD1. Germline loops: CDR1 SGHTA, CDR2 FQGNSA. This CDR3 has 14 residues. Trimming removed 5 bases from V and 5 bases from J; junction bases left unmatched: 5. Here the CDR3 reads CASSRDRGNEKLFF. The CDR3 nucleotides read TGTGCCAGCAGCCGGGACAGAGGGAATGAAAAACTGTTTTTT.

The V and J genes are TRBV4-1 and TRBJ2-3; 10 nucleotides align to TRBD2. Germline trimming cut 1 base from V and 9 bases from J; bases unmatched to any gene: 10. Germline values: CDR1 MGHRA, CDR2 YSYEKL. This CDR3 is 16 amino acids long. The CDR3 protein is CASSQGGPSGRGTQYF. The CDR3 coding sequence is TGCGCCAGCAGCCAAGGGGGCCCTAGCGGGAGAGGGACGCAGTATTTT.

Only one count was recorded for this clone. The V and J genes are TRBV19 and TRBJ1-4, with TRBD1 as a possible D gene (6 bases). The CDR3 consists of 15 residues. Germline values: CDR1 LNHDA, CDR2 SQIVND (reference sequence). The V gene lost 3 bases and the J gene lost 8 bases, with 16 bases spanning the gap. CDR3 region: CASSIRSGADEKLFF. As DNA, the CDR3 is TGTGCCAGTAGTATTAGGTCAGGGGCTGACGAAAAACTGTTTTTT.

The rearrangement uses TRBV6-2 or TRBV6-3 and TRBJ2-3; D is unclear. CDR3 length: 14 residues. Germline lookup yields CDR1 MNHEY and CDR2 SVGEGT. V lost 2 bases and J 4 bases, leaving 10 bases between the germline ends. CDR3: CASSYEWVADTQYF. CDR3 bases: TGTGCCAGCAGTTACGAGTGGGTTGCAGATACGCAGTATTTT.

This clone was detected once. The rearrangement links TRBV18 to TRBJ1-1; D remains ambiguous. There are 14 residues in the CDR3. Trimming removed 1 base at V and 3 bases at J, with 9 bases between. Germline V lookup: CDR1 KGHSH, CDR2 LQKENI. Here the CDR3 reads CASSPLSRDTEAFF. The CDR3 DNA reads TGTGCCAGCTCACCACTTAGTCGGGACACTGAAGCTTTCTTT.

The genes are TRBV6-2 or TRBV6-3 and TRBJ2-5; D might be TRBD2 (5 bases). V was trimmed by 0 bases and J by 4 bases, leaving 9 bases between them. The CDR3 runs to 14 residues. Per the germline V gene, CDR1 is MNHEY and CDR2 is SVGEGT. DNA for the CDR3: TGTGCCAGCAGTTACTCAGCGGAGAGAGAGACCCAGTACTTC. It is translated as CASSYSAERETQYF.

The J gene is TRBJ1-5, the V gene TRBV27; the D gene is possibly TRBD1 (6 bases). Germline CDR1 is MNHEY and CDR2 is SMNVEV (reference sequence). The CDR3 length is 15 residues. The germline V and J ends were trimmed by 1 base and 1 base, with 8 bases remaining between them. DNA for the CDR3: TGTGCCAGCAGTTTATACGGGACAAGCAATCAGCCCCAGCATTTT. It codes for CASSLYGTSNQPQHF.

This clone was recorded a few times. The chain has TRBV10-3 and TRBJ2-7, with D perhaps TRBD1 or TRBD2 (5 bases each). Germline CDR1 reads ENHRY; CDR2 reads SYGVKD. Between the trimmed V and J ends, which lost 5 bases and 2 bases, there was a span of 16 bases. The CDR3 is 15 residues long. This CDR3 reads CAISPSGTGPYEQYF. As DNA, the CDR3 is TGTGCCATCAGTCCCTCCGGGACGGGCCCCTACGAGCAGTACTTC.

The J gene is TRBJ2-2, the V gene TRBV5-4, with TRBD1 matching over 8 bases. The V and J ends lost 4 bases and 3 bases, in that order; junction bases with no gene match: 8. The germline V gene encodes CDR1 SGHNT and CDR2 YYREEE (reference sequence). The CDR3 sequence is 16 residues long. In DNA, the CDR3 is TGTGCCAGCAGCCCCCCGGACAGGGCGGACACCGGGGAGCTGTTTTTT. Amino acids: CASSPPDRADTGELFF.

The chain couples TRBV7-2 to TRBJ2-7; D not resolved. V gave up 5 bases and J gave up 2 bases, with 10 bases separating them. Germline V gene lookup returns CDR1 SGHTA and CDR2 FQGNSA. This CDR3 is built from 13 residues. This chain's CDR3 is CASSRNPAYEQYF. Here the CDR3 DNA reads TGTGCCAGCAGCCGAAACCCAGCCTACGAGCAGTACTTC.

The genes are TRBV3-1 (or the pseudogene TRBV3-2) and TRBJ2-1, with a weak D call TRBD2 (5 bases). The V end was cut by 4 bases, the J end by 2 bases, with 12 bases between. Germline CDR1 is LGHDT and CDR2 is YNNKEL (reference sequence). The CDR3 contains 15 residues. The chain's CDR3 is CASSPGLETYNEQFF. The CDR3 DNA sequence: TGTGCCAGCAGCCCAGGACTGGAAACCTACAATGAGCAGTTCTTC.

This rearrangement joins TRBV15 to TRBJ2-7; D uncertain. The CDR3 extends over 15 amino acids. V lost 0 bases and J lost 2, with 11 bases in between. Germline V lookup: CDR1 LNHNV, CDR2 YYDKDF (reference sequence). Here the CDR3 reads CATSRERAEAYEQYF. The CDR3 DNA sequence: TGTGCCACCAGCAGAGAACGGGCAGAAGCCTACGAGCAGTACTTC.

CDR3 in DNA: TGTGCCAGCAGTCCGACTAGCGGGGGGGCGGAGACCCAGTACTTC. Protein sequence: CASSPTSGGAETQYF. The chain combines TRBV7-3 with TRBJ2-5; 14 nucleotides align to TRBD2. The CDR3 length is 15 residues. CDR1 is SGHTA and CDR2 is FQGTGA in the germline V gene. The trim removed 6 bases at V and 5 bases at J, leaving 5 bases unmatched.

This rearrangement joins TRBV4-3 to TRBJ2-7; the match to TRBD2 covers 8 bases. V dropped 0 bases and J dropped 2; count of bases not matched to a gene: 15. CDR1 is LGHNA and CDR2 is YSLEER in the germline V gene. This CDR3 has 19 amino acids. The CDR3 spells CASSQDREGTSFRPYEQYF. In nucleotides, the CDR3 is TGCGCCAGCAGCCAAGATCGAGAGGGGACTAGTTTTCGCCCCTACGAGCAGTACTTC.

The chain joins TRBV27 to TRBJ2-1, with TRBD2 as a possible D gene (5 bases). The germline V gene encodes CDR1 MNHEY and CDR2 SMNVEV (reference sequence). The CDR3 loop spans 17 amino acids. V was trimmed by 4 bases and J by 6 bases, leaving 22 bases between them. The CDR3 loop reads CASSSPSLAGLANEQFF. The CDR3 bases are TGTGCCAGCAGTTCCCCAAGCCTGGCTGGCCTAGCCAATGAGCAGTTCTTC.

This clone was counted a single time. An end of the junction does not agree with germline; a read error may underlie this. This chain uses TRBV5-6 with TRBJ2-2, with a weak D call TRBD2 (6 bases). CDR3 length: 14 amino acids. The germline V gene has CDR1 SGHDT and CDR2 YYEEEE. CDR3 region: CTSSPTRNTGELFF. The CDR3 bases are TGTACCAGCAGCCCGACTAGGAACACCGGGGAGCTGTTTTTT.

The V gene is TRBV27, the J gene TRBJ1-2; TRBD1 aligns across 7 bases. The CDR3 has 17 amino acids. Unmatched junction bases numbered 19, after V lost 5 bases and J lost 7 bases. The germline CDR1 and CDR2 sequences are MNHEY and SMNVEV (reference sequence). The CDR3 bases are TGTGCCAGCAGTCGGATAACAGGGGCCCTTCTTTTTGGTGGCTACACCTTC. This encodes CASSRITGALLFGGYTF.

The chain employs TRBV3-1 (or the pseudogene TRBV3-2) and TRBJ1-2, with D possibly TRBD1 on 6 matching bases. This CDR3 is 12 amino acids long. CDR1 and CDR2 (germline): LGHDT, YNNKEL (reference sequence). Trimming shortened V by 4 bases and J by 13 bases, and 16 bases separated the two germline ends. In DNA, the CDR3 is TGTGCCAGCAGCCCTCAGCGGGGGCTCTCCACCTTC. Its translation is CASSPQRGLSTF.

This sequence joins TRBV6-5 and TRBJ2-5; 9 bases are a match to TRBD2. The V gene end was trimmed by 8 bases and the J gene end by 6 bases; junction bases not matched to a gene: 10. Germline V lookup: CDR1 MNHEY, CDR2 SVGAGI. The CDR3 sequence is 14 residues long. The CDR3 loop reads CASFSAGGIKTQYF. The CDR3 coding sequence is TGTGCCAGCTTCAGTGCGGGAGGGATAAAGACCCAGTACTTC.

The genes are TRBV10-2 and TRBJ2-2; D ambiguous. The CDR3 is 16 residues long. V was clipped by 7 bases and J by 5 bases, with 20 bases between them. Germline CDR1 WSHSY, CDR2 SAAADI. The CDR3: CASNRSRRLRTGELFF. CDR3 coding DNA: TGCGCCAGCAACCGTAGTCGGCGCCTGCGTACCGGGGAGCTGTTTTTT.

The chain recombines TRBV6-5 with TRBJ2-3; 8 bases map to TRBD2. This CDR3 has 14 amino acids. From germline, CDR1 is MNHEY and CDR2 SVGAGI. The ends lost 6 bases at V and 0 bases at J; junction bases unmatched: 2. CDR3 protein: CASRTGGSTDTQYF. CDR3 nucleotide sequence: TGTGCCAGCAGAACGGGGGGGAGCACAGATACGCAGTATTTT.

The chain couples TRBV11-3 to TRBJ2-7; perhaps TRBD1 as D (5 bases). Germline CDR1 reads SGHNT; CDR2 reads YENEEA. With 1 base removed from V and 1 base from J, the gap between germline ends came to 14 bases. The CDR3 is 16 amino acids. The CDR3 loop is CASSLVQGYSSYEQYF. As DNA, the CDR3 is TGTGCCAGCAGCTTAGTCCAGGGCTATTCGTCCTACGAGCAGTACTTC. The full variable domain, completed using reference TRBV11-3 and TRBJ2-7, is EAGVVQSPRYKIIEKKQPVAFWCNPISGHNTLYWYLQNLGQGPELLIRYENEEAVDDSQLPKDRFSAERLKGVDSTLKIQPAELGDSAVYLCASSLVQGYSSYEQYFGPGTRLTVT.

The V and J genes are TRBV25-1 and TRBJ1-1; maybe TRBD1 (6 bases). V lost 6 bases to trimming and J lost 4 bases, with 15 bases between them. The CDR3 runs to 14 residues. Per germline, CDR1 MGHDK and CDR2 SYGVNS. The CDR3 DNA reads TGTGCCAGCAGGCAGGTGGGGGGCCTCACTGAAGCTTTCTTT. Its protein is CASRQVGGLTEAFF.